The 7 T cell receptor beta chains given below trace back to one sample, sequenced in a study of control samples from healthy donors and cancer patients. Repertoires were generated with immunoSEQ multiplex PCR, while TCRdb's copy carries only in-frame clones and drops some. Here the sample spans roughly 28,000 clones, roughly 78% being singletons. Input material: PBMCs. The receptors come from a man aged 55 to 69 with head and neck cancer.

CDR3 in DNA: TGTGCCAGCAGTGACAGGGTCTATGGCTACACCTTC. Translating it yields CASSDRVYGYTF. The chain combines TRBV2 with TRBJ1-2, with a tentative D call TRBD1 (5 bases). V was trimmed by 3 bases and J by 4 bases, leaving 6 bases between them. Germline V gives CDR1 SNHLY, CDR2 FYNNEI. This CDR3 contains 12 residues.

This clone was detected only a few times. This chain connects TRBV30 to TRBJ2-7; possibly TRBD2 for D (5 bases). Germline values: CDR1 GTSNPN, CDR2 SVGIG (reference sequence). Trimming took off 0 bases at V and 3 bases at J, with 18 bases between the two ends. The CDR3 consists of 16 residues. The CDR3 reads CAWSVPRASYDYEQYF. CDR3 DNA sequence: TGTGCCTGGAGTGTCCCTAGGGCTAGCTACGACTACGAGCAGTACTTC.

The chain carries TRBV6-6 and TRBJ2-3; TRBD2 matches at 9 bases. CDR1 MNHNY and CDR2 SVGAGI come from the germline V gene (reference sequence). The CDR3 spans 16 residues. The ends lost 5 bases at V and 5 bases at J; junction bases unmatched: 11. CDR3 region: CASSPEAGGPRDTQYF. The CDR3 DNA reads TGTGCCAGCAGTCCCGAGGCGGGAGGGCCAAGAGATACGCAGTATTTT.

The chain recombines TRBV5-1 with TRBJ2-3; 9 positions agree with TRBD2. The V gene's germline CDR1 is SGHRS and CDR2 YFSETQ. This CDR3 is 15 amino acids long. V lost 4 bases to trimming and J lost 4 bases; unmatched junction nucleotides: 7. CDR3 sequence reads: CASSAGLAVSDTQYF. The CDR3 DNA reads as TGCGCCAGCAGCGCGGGACTAGCAGTTTCAGATACGCAGTATTTT.

V gene TRBV28 combines with J gene TRBJ1-5; 9 bases align to TRBD1. The CDR3 is 12 amino acids. Germline CDR1 is MDHEN and CDR2 is SYDVKM. The J segment lost 6 bases and the V segment lost 11 bases, leaving 5 bases of the junction unmatched. The DNA for the CDR3 is TGTGCCGGGGAACAGGGGGCTCAGCCCCAGCATTTT. Translated: CAGEQGAQPQHF. Using reference TRBV28 and TRBJ1-5 for the parts outside the CDR3, the full variable domain is DVKVTQSSRYLVKRTGEKVFLECVQDMDHENMFWYRQDPGLGLRLIYFSYDVKMKEKGDIPEGYSVSREKKERFSLILESASTNQTSMYLCAGEQGAQPQHFGDGTRLSIL.

This chain joins TRBV21-1 and TRBJ2-3. TRBV21-1 is labeled a pseudogene. The CDR3 loop spans 18 amino acids. This CDR3 is CASLTPYEARGDTDTQYF. CDR3 nucleotide sequence: TGTGCCAGCTTAACCCCCTACGAAGCGAGGGGGGACACAGATACGCAGTATTTT.

This rearrangement joins TRBV28 to TRBJ1-1; 9 nucleotides match TRBD1. Unmatched junction bases numbered 11, after V lost 5 bases and J lost 4 bases. Germline V gene lookup returns CDR1 MDHEN and CDR2 SYDVKM. The CDR3 is 16 residues long. The CDR3 nucleotides are TGTGCCAGCAGTCCGGGGACAGGGTTATCTAGCACTGAAGCTTTCTTT. It specifies CASSPGTGLSSTEAFF.